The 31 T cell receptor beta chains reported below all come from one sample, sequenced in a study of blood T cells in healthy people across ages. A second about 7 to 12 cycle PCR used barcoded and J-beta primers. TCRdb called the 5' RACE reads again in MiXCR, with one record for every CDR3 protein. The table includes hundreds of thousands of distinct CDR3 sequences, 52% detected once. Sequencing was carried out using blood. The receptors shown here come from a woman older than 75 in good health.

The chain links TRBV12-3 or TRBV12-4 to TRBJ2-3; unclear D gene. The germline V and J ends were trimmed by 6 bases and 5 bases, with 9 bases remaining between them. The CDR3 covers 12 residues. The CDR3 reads CASSPEIDTQYF. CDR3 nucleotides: TGTGCCAGCAGCCCCGAGATAGATACGCAGTATTTT.

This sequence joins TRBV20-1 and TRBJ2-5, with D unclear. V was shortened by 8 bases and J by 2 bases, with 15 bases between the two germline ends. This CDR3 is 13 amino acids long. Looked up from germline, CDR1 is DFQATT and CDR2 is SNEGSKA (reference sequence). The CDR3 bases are TGCAGTATTTCCCCGAGCTCACAAGAGACCCAGTACTTC. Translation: CSISPSSQETQYF.

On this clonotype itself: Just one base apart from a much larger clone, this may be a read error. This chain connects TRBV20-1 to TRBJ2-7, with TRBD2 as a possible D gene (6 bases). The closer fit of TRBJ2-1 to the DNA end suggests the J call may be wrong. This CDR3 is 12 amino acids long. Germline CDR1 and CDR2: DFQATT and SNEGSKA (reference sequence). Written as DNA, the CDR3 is TGCAGTGCTAACCCTAGCGCCTACGAGCAGTTCTTC. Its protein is CSANPSAYEQFF.

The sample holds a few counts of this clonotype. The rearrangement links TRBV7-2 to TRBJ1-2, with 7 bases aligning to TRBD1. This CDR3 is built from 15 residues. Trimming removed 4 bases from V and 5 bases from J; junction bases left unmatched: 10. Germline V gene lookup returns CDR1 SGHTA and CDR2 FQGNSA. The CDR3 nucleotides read TGTGCCAGCAGCTCGACCGGAACAGGGGTTTATGGCTACACCTTC. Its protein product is CASSSTGTGVYGYTF.

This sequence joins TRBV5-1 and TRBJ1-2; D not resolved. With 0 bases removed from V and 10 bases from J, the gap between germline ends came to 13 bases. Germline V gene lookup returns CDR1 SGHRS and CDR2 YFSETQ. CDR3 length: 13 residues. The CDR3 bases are TGCGCCAGCAGCTTGGGGACTCAGGTGGCCTACACCTTC. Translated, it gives CASSLGTQVAYTF. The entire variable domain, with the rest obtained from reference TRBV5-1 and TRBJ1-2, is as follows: KAGVTQTPRYLIKTRGQQVTLSCSPISGHRSVSWYQQTPGQGLQFLFEYFSETQRNKGNFPGRFSGRQFSNSRSEMNVSTLELGDSALYLCASSLGTQVAYTFGSGTRLTVV.

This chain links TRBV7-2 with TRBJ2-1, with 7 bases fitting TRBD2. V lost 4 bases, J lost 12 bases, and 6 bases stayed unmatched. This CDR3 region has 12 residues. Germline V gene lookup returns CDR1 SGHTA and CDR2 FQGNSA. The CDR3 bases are TGTGCCAGCAGCTCAGACTGGGGGGGGCAGTTCTTC. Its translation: CASSSDWGGQFF.

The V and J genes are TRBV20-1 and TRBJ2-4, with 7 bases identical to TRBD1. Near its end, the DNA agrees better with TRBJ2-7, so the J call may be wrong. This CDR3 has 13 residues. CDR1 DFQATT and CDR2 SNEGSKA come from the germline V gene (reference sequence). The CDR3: CSASTGAAYEQYF. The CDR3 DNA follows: TGCAGTGCCAGTACAGGGGCGGCCTACGAGCAGTACTTC.

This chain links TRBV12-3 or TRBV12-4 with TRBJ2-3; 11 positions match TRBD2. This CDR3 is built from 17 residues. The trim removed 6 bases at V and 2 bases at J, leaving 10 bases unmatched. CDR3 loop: CASSLSTSGGNTDTQYF. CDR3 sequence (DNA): TGTGCCAGCAGCTTAAGCACTAGCGGGGGAAACACAGATACGCAGTATTTT.

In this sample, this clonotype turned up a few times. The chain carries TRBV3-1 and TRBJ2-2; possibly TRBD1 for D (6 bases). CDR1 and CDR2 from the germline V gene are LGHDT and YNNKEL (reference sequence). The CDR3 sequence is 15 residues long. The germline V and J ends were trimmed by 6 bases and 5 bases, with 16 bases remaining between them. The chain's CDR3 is CASSLQGRGTGELFF. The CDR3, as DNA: TGTGCCAGCAGTCTACAGGGTCGAGGGACCGGGGAGCTGTTTTTT.

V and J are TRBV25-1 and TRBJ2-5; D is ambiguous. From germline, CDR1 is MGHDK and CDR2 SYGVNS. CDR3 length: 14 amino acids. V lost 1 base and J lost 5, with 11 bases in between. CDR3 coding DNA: TGTGCCAGCAGTGAATTTTCGACATACGAGACCCAGTACTTC. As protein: CASSEFSTYETQYF.

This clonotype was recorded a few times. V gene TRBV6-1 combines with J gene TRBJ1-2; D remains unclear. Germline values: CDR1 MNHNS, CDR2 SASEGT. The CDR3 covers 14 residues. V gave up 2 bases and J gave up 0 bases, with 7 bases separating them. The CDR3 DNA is TGTGCCAGCAGTGAACTCAGGACTAACTATGGCTACACCTTC. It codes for CASSELRTNYGYTF.

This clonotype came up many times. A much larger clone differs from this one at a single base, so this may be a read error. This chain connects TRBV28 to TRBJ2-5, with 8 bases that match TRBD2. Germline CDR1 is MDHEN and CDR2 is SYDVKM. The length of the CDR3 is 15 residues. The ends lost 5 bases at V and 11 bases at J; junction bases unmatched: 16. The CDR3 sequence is CASSPPGLGPKEQYF. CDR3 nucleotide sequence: TGTGCCAGCAGTCCCCCGGGACTAGGACCTAAAGAGCAGTACTTC.

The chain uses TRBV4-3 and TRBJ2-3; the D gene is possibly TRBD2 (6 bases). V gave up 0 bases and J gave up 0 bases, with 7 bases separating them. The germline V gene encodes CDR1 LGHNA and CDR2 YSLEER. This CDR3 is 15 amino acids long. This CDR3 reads CASSQDRGSTDTQYF. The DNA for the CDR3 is TGCGCCAGCAGCCAAGATCGGGGGAGCACAGATACGCAGTATTTT.

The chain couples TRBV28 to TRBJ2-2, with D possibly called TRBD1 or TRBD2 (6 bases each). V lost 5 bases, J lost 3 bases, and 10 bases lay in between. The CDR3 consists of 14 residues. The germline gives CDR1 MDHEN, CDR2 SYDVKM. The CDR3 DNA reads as TGTGCCAGCAGTATACGGGGGCACACCGGGGAGCTGTTTTTT. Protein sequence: CASSIRGHTGELFF.

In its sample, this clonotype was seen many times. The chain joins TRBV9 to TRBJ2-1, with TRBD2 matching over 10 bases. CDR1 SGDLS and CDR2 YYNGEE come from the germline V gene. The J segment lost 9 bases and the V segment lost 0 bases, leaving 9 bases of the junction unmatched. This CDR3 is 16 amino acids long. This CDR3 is CASSVGSAGGQSEQFF. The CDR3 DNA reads TGTGCCAGCAGCGTAGGGTCAGCGGGAGGGCAGAGTGAGCAGTTCTTC.

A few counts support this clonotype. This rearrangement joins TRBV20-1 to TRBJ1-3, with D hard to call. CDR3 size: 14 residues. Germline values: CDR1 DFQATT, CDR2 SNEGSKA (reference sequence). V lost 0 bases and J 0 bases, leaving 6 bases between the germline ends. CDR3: CSAREAGSGNTIYF. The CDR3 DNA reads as TGCAGTGCTAGAGAGGCAGGCTCTGGAAACACCATATATTTT.

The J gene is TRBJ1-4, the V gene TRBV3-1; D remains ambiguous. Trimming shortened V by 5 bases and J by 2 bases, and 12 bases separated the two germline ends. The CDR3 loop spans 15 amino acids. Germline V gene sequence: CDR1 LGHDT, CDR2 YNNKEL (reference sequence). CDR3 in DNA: TGTGCCAGCAGCTTCCGACAAACTACTAATGAAAAACTGTTTTTT. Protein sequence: CASSFRQTTNEKLFF. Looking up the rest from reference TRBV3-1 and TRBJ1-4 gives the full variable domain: DTAVSQTPKYLVTQMGNDKSIKCEQNLGHDTMYWYKQDSKKFLKIMFSYNNKELIINETVPNRFSPKSPDKAHLNLHINSLELGDSAVYFCASSFRQTTNEKLFFGSGTQLSVL.

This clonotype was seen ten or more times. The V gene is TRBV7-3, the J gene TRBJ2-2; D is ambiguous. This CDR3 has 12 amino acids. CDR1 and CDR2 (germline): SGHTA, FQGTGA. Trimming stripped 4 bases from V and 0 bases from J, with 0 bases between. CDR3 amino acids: CASSSNTGELFF. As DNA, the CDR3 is TGTGCCAGCAGCTCGAACACCGGGGAGCTGTTTTTT.

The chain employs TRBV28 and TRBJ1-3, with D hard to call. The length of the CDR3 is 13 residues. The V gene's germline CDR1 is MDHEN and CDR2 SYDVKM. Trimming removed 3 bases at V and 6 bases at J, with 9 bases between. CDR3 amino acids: CASSFSDENTIYF. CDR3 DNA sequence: TGTGCCAGCAGTTTCTCGGACGAAAACACCATATATTTT. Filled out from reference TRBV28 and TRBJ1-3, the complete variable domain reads DVKVTQSSRYLVKRTGEKVFLECVQDMDHENMFWYRQDPGLGLRLIYFSYDVKMKEKGDIPEGYSVSREKKERFSLILESASTNQTSMYLCASSFSDENTIYFGEGSWLTVV.

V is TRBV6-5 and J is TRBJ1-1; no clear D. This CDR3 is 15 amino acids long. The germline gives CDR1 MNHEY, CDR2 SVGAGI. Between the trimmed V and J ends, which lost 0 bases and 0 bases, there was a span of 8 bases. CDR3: CASSYSVGMNTEAFF. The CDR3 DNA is TGTGCCAGCAGTTACTCGGTAGGGATGAACACTGAAGCTTTCTTT.

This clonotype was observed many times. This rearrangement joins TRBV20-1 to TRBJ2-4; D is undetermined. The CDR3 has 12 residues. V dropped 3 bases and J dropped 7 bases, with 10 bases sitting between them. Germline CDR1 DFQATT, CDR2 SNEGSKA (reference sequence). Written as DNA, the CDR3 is TGCAGTGCTAGTTCTGCTACTAACATTCAGTACTTC. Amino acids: CSASSATNIQYF.

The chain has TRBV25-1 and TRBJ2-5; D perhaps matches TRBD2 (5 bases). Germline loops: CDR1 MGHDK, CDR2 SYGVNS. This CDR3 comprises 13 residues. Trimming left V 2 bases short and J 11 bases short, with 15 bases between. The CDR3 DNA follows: TGTGCCAGCAGTGAAATGACAACTAGAGAGCAGTACTTC. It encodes CASSEMTTREQYF.

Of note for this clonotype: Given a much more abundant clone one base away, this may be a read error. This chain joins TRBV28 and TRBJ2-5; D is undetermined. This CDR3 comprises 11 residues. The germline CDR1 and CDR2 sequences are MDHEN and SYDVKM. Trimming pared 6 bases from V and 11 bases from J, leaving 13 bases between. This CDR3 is CASSNIKEQYF. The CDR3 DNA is TGTGCCAGCAGCAATATAAAAGAGCAGTACTTC.

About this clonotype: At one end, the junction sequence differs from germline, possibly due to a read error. CDR3 sequence: CASSPQEWSSYNEQFF. The CDR3 DNA sequence: TGTGCCAGCTCGCCACAGGAGTGGAGCTCCTACAATGAGCAGTTCTTC. The chain employs TRBV18 and TRBJ2-1, with D perhaps TRBD1 (5 bases). This CDR3 has 16 residues. Germline-derived CDR1 and CDR2 are KGHSH and LQKENI.

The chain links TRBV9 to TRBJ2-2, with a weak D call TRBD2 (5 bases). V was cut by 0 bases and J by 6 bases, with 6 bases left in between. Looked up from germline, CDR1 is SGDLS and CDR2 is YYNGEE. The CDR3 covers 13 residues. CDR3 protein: CASSVDGAGELFF. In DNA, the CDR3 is TGTGCCAGCAGCGTAGACGGGGCCGGGGAGCTGTTTTTT.

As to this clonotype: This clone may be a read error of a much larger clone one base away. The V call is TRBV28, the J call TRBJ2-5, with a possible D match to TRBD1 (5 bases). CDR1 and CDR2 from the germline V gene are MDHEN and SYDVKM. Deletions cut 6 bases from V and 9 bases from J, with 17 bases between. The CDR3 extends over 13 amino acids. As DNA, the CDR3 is TGTGCCAGCAGGCGGACAAGCTCGTCGCCCCAGTACTTC. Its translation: CASRRTSSSPQYF.

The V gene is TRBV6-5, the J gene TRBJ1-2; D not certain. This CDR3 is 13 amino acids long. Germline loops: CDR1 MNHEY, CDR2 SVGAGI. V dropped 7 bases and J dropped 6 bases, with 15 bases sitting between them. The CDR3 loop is CASTDGTLDGYTF. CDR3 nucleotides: TGTGCCAGCACCGATGGTACCCTGGATGGCTACACCTTC.

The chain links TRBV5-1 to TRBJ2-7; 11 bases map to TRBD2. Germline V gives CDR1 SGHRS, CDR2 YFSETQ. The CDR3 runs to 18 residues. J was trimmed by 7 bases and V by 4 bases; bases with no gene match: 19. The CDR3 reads CASSLTSGGVTLRYEQYF. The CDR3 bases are TGCGCCAGCAGCCTCACTAGCGGGGGTGTTACCCTTCGCTATGAGCAGTACTTC.

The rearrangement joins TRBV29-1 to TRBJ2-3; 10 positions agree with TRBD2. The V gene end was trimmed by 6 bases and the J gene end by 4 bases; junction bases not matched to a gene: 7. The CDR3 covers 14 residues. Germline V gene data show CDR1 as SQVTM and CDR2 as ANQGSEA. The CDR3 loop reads CSVRASGSADTQYF. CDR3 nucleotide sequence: TGCAGCGTACGGGCTAGCGGGAGCGCAGATACGCAGTATTTT.

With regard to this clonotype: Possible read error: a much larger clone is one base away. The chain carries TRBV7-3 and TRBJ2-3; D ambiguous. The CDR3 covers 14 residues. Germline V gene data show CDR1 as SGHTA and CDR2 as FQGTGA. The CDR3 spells CACSPISGTDTQYF. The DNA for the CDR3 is TGTGCCTGCAGCCCCATAAGCGGCACAGATACGCAGTATTTT.

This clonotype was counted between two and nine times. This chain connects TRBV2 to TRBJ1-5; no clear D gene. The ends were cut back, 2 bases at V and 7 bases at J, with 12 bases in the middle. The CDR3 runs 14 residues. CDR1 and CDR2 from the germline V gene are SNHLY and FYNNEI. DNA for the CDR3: TGTGCCAGCAGTGAACTGGTCAGTGGCCAGCCCCAGCATTTT. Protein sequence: CASSELVSGQPQHF.